Presented here are 29 T cell receptor beta chains from one specimen sequenced in a study of T cell repertoires in cytomegalovirus infection. MiXCR, applied by TCRdb to the reads, yields one record per CDR3 protein. The sample comprises about 920,000 distinct CDR3 sequences, about 33% of which are singletons, and 13% rests with the top ten. Their antigens are not known. The sample was cultured CD8+ T cells from PBMCs, taken from culture after CMV antigen stimulation. All receptors derive from a human donor in good health (CMV status not recorded). Some clones in this sample may be carry-over from other donors' samples.

This clonotype was found a few times. This chain connects TRBV20-1 to TRBJ2-7, with 10 positions matching TRBD2. The CDR3 loop spans 14 amino acids. V dropped 1 base and J dropped 4; count of bases not matched to a gene: 4. Germline values: CDR1 DFQATT, CDR2 SNEGSKA (reference sequence). CDR3 DNA sequence: TGCAGTGCTAGAGCTAGCGGGGGCCCTTACGAGCAGTACGTC. Translation gives CSARASGGPYEQYV.

This clonotype has a count of ten or more. V and J are TRBV6-2 or TRBV6-3 and TRBJ1-1; D gene uncertain. Germline-derived CDR1 and CDR2 are MNHEY and SVGEGT. The length of the CDR3 is 12 residues. Trimming took off 3 bases at V and 7 bases at J, with 9 bases between the two ends. CDR3 sequence reads: CASSYRSLEAFF. The CDR3 DNA follows: TGTGCCAGCAGTTATCGGAGTCTTGAAGCTTTCTTT.

The rearrangement joins TRBV7-6 to TRBJ1-2, with D possibly TRBD1 on 6 matching bases. The V end lost 4 bases, the J end lost 4 bases, and 16 bases lay between the germline ends. Germline V gives CDR1 SGHVS, CDR2 FNYEAQ. The CDR3 runs 15 residues. Here the CDR3 reads CASSSSGGAAYGYTF. The CDR3 bases are TGTGCCAGCAGCTCCAGTGGGGGGGCGGCCTATGGCTACACCTTC. The whole variable domain, remainder taken from reference TRBV7-6 and TRBJ1-2, is GAGVSQSPRYKVTKRGQDVALRCDPISGHVSLYWYRQALGQGPEFLTYFNYEAQQDKSGLPNDRFSAERPEGSISTLTIQRTEQRDSAMYRCASSSSGGAAYGYTFGSGTRLTVV.

This sequence joins TRBV9 and TRBJ2-1, with 14 bases fitting TRBD2. Germline trimming cut 3 bases from V and 0 bases from J; bases unmatched to any gene: 8. Germline CDR1 and CDR2: SGDLS and YYNGEE. The CDR3 is 19 amino acids. The CDR3: CASSERTSGGPSSYNEQFF. In nucleotides, the CDR3 is TGTGCCAGCAGCGAAAGGACTAGCGGGGGGCCGAGCTCCTACAATGAGCAGTTCTTC.

This chain connects TRBV12-3 or TRBV12-4 to TRBJ1-6, with D tentatively TRBD1 (6 bases). This CDR3 is built from 15 residues. The V and J ends lost 3 bases and 8 bases respectively, with 14 bases between them. The CDR3 region is CASSFFVSGDSPLHF. CDR3 DNA sequence: TGTGCCAGCAGTTTTTTTGTGTCAGGGGATTCACCCCTCCACTTT.

The sample holds a few counts of this clonotype. V and J are TRBV6-6 and TRBJ2-7; 10 nucleotides align to TRBD2. CDR1 and CDR2 (germline): MNHNY, SVGAGI (reference sequence). The CDR3 is 14 residues long. V shed 4 bases and J 4 bases; nucleotides not matched to a gene: 4. The CDR3 DNA sequence: TGTGCCAGCAGTTCCACTAGCGGGGTTTACGAGCAGTACGTC. Its translation is CASSSTSGVYEQYV.

This sequence joins TRBV6-6 and TRBJ1-6, with D uncertain. Deletions cut 9 bases from V and 7 bases from J, with 10 bases between. Germline V gene data show CDR1 as MNHNY and CDR2 as SVGAGI (reference sequence). This CDR3 is built from 12 residues. The CDR3 protein is CASMWWNSPLHF. In DNA form, the CDR3 reads TGTGCCAGTATGTGGTGGAATTCACCCCTCCACTTT.

Here the CDR3 reads CASSSRNAEQFF. For the CDR3, the DNA is TGTGCCAGCAGCTCCAGGAATGCGGAGCAGTTCTTC. This rearrangement joins TRBV7-9 to TRBJ2-1; D remains unclear. Germline lookup yields CDR1 SEHNR and CDR2 FQNEAQ (reference sequence). V was pared by 4 bases and J by 10 bases, with 11 bases between. This CDR3 spans 12 amino acids.

The gene calls are TRBV4-1 and TRBJ2-3; TRBD1 matches at 7 bases. This CDR3 region has 14 residues. The germline CDR1 and CDR2 sequences are MGHRA and YSYEKL. The V segment lost 5 bases and the J segment 6 bases; nucleotides outside the gene matches: 8. CDR3 sequence reads: CASSKGAGADTQYF. The CDR3 DNA follows: TGCGCCAGCAGCAAGGGGGCTGGAGCCGATACGCAGTATTTT.

This clonotype was seen a handful of times. V is TRBV27 and J is TRBJ1-3; D remains ambiguous. The germline V gene encodes CDR1 MNHEY and CDR2 SMNVEV (reference sequence). Deletions cut 6 bases from V and 6 bases from J, with 9 bases between. The CDR3 spans 12 residues. Written as DNA, the CDR3 is TGTGCCAGCAGGAGTTCGGAAAACACCATATATTTT. The encoded protein is CASRSSENTIYF.

This clonotype appeared a few times. The genes are TRBV4-1 and TRBJ2-5, with 10 bases that match TRBD1. The CDR3 runs 14 residues. Looked up from germline, CDR1 is MGHRA and CDR2 is YSYEKL. V was pared by 3 bases and J by 5 bases, with 3 bases of the junction left unmatched. This CDR3 is CASSHPGQGETQYF. The CDR3 nucleotides read TGCGCCAGCAGCCACCCGGGACAGGGGGAGACCCAGTACTTC.

The chain is built from TRBV10-3 and TRBJ2-3; 9 bases fit TRBD1. CDR3 size: 16 residues. V shed 4 bases, J shed 1 base, and the junction held 6 bases outside the gene matches. Germline CDR1 ENHRY, CDR2 SYGVKD. CDR3 loop: CAISVRTGDGTDTQYF. Here the CDR3 DNA reads TGTGCCATCAGTGTGAGGACAGGGGATGGCACAGATACGCAGTATTTT.

The table lists this clonotype with many counts. V and J are TRBV7-2 and TRBJ2-7; D assignment may be TRBD1 or TRBD2 (6 bases each). Germline V gene data show CDR1 as SGHTA and CDR2 as FQGNSA. Trimming cost V 6 bases and J 3 bases, with 15 bases left between them. This CDR3 is built from 14 residues. The CDR3 loop reads CASRPGAGLYEQYF. In nucleotides, the CDR3 is TGTGCCAGCAGGCCAGGGGCGGGGCTCTACGAGCAGTACTTC.

The chain has TRBV6-1 and TRBJ1-1; tentatively, D is TRBD1 (5 bases). The CDR3 sequence is 15 residues long. CDR1 and CDR2 (germline): MNHNS, SASEGT. The V end lost 3 bases, the J end lost 0 bases, and 11 bases lay between the germline ends. CDR3 sequence reads: CASSEAGYVNTEAFF. The CDR3 DNA reads as TGTGCCAGCAGTGAGGCAGGGTATGTGAACACTGAAGCTTTCTTT.

This clonotype appeared many times. The chain recombines TRBV27 with TRBJ2-7; 10 bases match TRBD2. Germline CDR1 is MNHEY and CDR2 is SMNVEV (reference sequence). The CDR3 totals 14 residues. V trimming: 10 bases; J trimming: 3 bases; junction bases outside the gene matches: 9. The CDR3 DNA sequence: TGTGCCACCCGTTTAGCGGGGGGATTCTACGAGCAGTACTTC. Its protein is CATRLAGGFYEQYF.

The gene calls are TRBV7-3 and TRBJ1-1; 9 nucleotides match TRBD1. CDR3 length: 16 amino acids. The J segment lost 0 bases and the V segment lost 5 bases, leaving 7 bases of the junction unmatched. Germline CDR1 SGHTA, CDR2 FQGTGA. The CDR3 is CASSPKGQGMNTEAFF. As DNA, the CDR3 is TGTGCCAGCAGCCCGAAGGGACAGGGTATGAACACTGAAGCTTTCTTT.

J is TRBJ2-7 and V is TRBV12-3 or TRBV12-4, with 9 bases matching TRBD1. V was pared by 5 bases and J by 5 bases, with 7 bases of the junction left unmatched. This CDR3 has 14 residues. CDR3: CASSPGQGINEQYF. The DNA for the CDR3 is TGTGCCAGCAGTCCAGGACAGGGGATCAACGAGCAGTACTTC.

The chain is built from TRBV9 and TRBJ2-2, with 7 bases aligning to TRBD2. The CDR3 is made up of 16 amino acids. Germline V gene data show CDR1 as SGDLS and CDR2 as YYNGEE. Losses at the gene ends were 0 bases for V and 2 bases for J; bases not matched to a gene: 4. CDR3 region: CASSVDPSGNTGELFF. As DNA, the CDR3 is TGTGCCAGCAGCGTAGACCCTAGCGGCAACACCGGGGAGCTGTTTTTT.

This clonotype was seen many times. The gene calls are TRBV7-2 and TRBJ1-4; 11 bases match TRBD1. CDR1 and CDR2 (germline): SGHTA, FQGNSA. This CDR3 comprises 16 residues. J was trimmed by 6 bases and V by 7 bases; bases with no gene match: 10. CDR3 loop: CASTFSPGQGDEKLFF. CDR3 in DNA: TGTGCCAGCACCTTCTCCCCGGGACAGGGGGATGAAAAACTGTTTTTT.

The CDR3 spells CASRDRQDPSSSTDTQYF. CDR3 nucleotides: TGTGCCAGCAGAGACCGACAGGACCCTTCCTCTAGCACAGATACGCAGTATTTT. The J gene is TRBJ2-3, the V gene TRBV5-4; perhaps TRBD1 as D (6 bases). Per the germline V gene, CDR1 is SGHNT and CDR2 is YYREEE (reference sequence). The CDR3 spans 18 residues. Trimming stripped 5 bases from V and 0 bases from J, with 22 bases between.

This clonotype was counted a few times. This sequence joins TRBV6-1 and TRBJ2-1; TRBD2 aligns across 11 bases. V was pared by 5 bases and J by 7 bases, with 7 bases of the junction left unmatched. The V gene's germline CDR1 is MNHNS and CDR2 SASEGT. This CDR3 has 15 residues. DNA of the CDR3: TGTGCCAGCAGTTCAACTAGCGGGGGCCAGAATGAGCAGTTCTTC. This sequence encodes CASSSTSGGQNEQFF.

This clonotype appeared many times. This chain uses TRBV7-8 with TRBJ2-3, with 9 bases matching TRBD1. Trimming cost V 2 bases and J 4 bases; bases outside gene matches: 7. CDR1 SGHVS and CDR2 FQNEAQ come from the germline V gene. The CDR3 contains 16 residues. The chain's CDR3 is CASSLFRDRASDTQYF. CDR3 nucleotide sequence: TGTGCCAGCAGCTTATTCCGGGACAGGGCATCAGATACGCAGTATTTT.

This sequence joins TRBV2 and TRBJ2-5; D gene ambiguous. This CDR3 is built from 16 residues. V was cut by 6 bases and J by 3 bases, with 20 bases left in between. Germline V gene lookup returns CDR1 SNHLY and CDR2 FYNNEI. CDR3 nucleotide sequence: TGTGCCAGCAGGGATCCATCAGGCGGTGGTAAAGAGACCCAGTACTTC. The encoded protein is CASRDPSGGGKETQYF.

This clonotype appeared a few times. The genes are TRBV24-1 and TRBJ2-3; D might be TRBD2 (5 bases). The germline CDR1 and CDR2 sequences are KGHDR and SFDVKD. Trimming removed 3 bases at V and 2 bases at J, with 14 bases between. This CDR3 has 16 residues. The CDR3 coding sequence is TGTGCCACCAGTGATGGAGGACGGCTTTACACAGATACGCAGTATTTT. Amino acid sequence: CATSDGGRLYTDTQYF.

A few counts support this clonotype. The rearrangement uses TRBV7-6 and TRBJ1-6, with unresolved D. The ends were cut back, 6 bases at V and 9 bases at J, with 12 bases in the middle. CDR3 length equals 13 residues. Germline CDR1 SGHVS, CDR2 FNYEAQ. As DNA, the CDR3 is TGTGCCAGCAGTGAAGGAGATCGTTCACCCCTCCACTTT. Protein sequence: CASSEGDRSPLHF.

This clonotype was seen at least ten times. The V call is TRBV7-2, the J call TRBJ1-6; D not resolved. The CDR3 is 16 amino acids. Germline assignment: CDR1 SGHTA and CDR2 FQGNSA. Trimming removed 1 base from V and 6 bases from J, with 13 bases in between. As DNA, the CDR3 is TGTGCCAGCAGCTTAGAGACACCAAAACTTAATTCACCCCTCCACTTT. Its translation is CASSLETPKLNSPLHF.

The gene calls are TRBV6-6 and TRBJ2-7; a possible D gene is TRBD1 (6 bases). CDR3 length equals 14 residues. V lost 0 bases to trimming and J lost 3 bases, with 9 bases between them. CDR1 and CDR2 (germline): MNHNY, SVGAGI (reference sequence). Here the CDR3 reads CASSYSHRDYEQYV. For the CDR3, the DNA is TGTGCCAGCAGTTACTCGCACAGGGACTACGAGCAGTACGTC.

The table lists this clonotype with a count of one. This chain connects TRBV7-9 to TRBJ2-7, with D hard to call. The germline V gene encodes CDR1 SEHNR and CDR2 FQNEAQ (reference sequence). V was clipped by 1 base and J by 6 bases, with 7 bases between them. The CDR3 has 12 residues. The DNA of the CDR3 is TGTGCCAGCAGCTTAGAACGTGGCGAGCAGTACTTC. Amino acids: CASSLERGEQYF.

This rearrangement joins TRBV4-2 to TRBJ1-4; D is uncertain. Germline CDR1 is LGHNA and CDR2 is YNFKEQ. The CDR3 has 17 amino acids. Deletions cut 6 bases from V and 4 bases from J, with 21 bases between. CDR3 DNA: TGTGCCAGCAGTCGGGATTACGTTAGTTCGATTAATGAAAAACTGTTTTTT. Protein sequence: CASSRDYVSSINEKLFF.